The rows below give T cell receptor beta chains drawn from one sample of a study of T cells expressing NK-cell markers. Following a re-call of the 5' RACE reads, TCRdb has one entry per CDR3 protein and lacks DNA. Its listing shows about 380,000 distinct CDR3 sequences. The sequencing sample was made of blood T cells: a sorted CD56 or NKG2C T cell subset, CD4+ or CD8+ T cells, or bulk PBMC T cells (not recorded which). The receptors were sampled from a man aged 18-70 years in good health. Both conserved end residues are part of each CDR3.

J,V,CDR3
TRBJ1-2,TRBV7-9,CASSLRGTGEGYTF
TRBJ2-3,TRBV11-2,CASSLDFRRQGATDTQYF
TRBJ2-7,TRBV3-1,CASSPWEGGDYEQYF
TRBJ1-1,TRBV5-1,CASSLVAGGAEAFF
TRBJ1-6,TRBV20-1,CSANRDYNSPLHF
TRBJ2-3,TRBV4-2,CASSPILAGGLVDTQYF
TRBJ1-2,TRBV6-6,CASRTTNYGYTF
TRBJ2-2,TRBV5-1,CASSRDRLYTGELFF
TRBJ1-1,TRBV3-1,CASSQGLWVSSEAFF
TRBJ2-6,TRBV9,CASSVGQGPSGANVLTF
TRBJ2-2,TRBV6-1,CASFRDRGPNTGELFF
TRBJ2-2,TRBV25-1,CASSRPADRGSGELFF
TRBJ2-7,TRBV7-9,CASNPQGFSEQYF
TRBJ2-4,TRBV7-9,CASSLRGTSSGKNIQYF
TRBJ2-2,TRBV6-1,CASILSIPNTGELFF
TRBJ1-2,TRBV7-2,CASSLSGTGGNYGYTF
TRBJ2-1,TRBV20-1,CSARPLGTGSDEQFF
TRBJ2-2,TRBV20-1,CSARDLAGGAPTGELFF
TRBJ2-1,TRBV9,CASNWDRGREQFF
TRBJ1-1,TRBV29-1,CSVDRVWTEAFF
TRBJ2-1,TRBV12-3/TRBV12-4,CASSFRNEQFF
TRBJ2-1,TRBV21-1,CASSKGRPTPWDEQFF
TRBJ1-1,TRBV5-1,CASSLSAGVPAFF
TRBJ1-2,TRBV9,CASSVTFGSSNYGYTF
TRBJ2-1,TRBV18,CASSGGSSSYNEQFF
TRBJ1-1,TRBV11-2,CASSLGWAGGFANTEAFF
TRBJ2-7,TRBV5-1,CASSLAPGPEQYF
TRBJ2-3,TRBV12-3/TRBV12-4,CASKLAGPSTDTQYF
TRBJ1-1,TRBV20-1,CSAKGQIVNTEAFF
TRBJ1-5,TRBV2,CASSLSGLPGGPQHF
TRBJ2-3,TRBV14,CASSQGGAGGDTQYF
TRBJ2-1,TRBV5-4,CASSISGRWSNEQFF
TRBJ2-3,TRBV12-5,CASGSRSGTDTQYF
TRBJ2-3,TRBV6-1,CASSEWHTQYF
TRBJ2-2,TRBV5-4,CASSRGQGPAGELFF
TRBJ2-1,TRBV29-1,CSVADTTSGYNEQFF
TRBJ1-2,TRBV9,CASSVALRVTHGYTF
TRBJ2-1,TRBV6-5,CATARLMDEQFF
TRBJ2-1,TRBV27,CASSFMGGGSNEQFF
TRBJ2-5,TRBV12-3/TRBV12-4,CASSLSATQYF
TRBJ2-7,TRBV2,CASSPPRSYYEQYF
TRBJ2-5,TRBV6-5,CASSHYAVGPQETQYF
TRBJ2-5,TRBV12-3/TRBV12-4,CASRYRGRETQYF
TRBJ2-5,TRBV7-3,CASSQQPGETQYF
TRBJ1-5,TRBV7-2,CASSPGQPFNQPQHF
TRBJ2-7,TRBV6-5,CASSYSRGRLTSEQYF
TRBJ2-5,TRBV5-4,CASSSGTSQWTQYF
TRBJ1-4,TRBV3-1,CASSYSVTLNEKLFF
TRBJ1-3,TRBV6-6,CASRQGVSGNTIYF
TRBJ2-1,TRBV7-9,CASSPQGGTNWFF
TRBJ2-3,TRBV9,CASSTPQGRGQYF
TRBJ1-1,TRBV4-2,CASSQSAVLNTEAFF
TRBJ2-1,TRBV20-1,CSASDRDRAYNEQFF
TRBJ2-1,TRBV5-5,CASSLGDRGNNEQFF
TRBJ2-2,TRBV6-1,CASSADGIGELFF
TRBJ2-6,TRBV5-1,CASSLRTGVNSGANVLTF
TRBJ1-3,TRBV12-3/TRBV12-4,CASSSRGGTNTIYF
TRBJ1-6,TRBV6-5,CASSSGTVGDNSPLHF
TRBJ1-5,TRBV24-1,CATSDSGQGPDQPQHF
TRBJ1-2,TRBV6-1,CASRRQSNYGYTF